This T cell receptor (beta chain) was sequenced during a study of CD8 T cells in ankylosing spondylitis. Study-wide results and caveats: What appeared characteristic of ankylosing spondylitis blood was a TCR beta motif of seven to nine highly homologous variants.

Each TCR beta library was made by quantitative 5'-RACE that incorporated molecular barcodes. TCRdb fed the 5' RACE reads into MiXCR, producing one record per CDR3 protein. The sample has about 800,000 distinct CDR3 sequences, about 10% seen once; the top ten hold around 0.51%. The table lists this clonotype with a few counts. Its antigen remains unknown. The receptor was isolated from a male donor with ankylosing spondylitis. Specimen: blood, either unsorted or a sorted T cell fraction (not recorded which).

In DNA form, the CDR3 reads TGTGCCAGCAATCGGTTATCTGGGGCCAACGTCCTGACTTTC. Protein sequence: CASNRLSGANVLTF. This rearrangement joins TRBV28 to TRBJ2-6; D unclear. The CDR3 extends over 14 amino acids. Trimming pared 7 bases from V and 1 base from J, leaving 8 bases between. Per the germline V gene, CDR1 is MDHEN and CDR2 is SYDVKM.